This note documents a single T cell receptor beta chain sequence. This record belongs to a study of blood T cell repertoires in COVID-19. Study details: Some COVID-19 samples were acute and others convalescent; all came from the United States, Italy and Spain. Sample material is recorded as cDNA or gDNA derived from T cells, B-cell-depleted T cells, or PBMCs.

As handled by the study authors: Counts of nucleated cells, estimated from reference gene primer amplification, were obtained. The protocol was immunoSEQ multiplex PCR, while the TCRdb copy is restricted to in-frame clones and leaves out a portion. Clone size and the V and J calls come from that table; the DNA yielded D and trimming. The data hold under 25,000 clones, with 75% to 90% observed a single time. The germline gives CDR1 SNHLY, CDR2 FYNNEI. V lost 1 base and J 0 bases, leaving 10 bases between the germline ends. The CDR3 runs to 16 residues. The chain combines TRBV2 with TRBJ1-5; D is unclear. The receptor's source is a man older than 75 with active or convalescent COVID-19. The sample comprised peripheral blood. In nucleotides, the CDR3 is TGTGCCAGCAGTGAAGAACTTCCAAATAGCAATCAGCCCCAGCATTTT. It translates to CASSEELPNSNQPQHF. Drawing the rest from reference TRBV2 and TRBJ1-5, the complete variable domain is EPEVTQTPSHQVTQMGQEVILRCVPISNHLYFYWYRQILGQKVEFLVSFYNNEISEKSEIFDDQFSVERPDGSNFTLKIRSTKLEDSAMYFCASSEELPNSNQPQHFGDGTRLSIL.